These 2 T cell receptor beta chains originate from one sample sequenced in a study of OX40 agonist ivuxolimab in advanced cancers. Repertoires were generated with immunoSEQ multiplex PCR, while TCRdb's copy carries only in-frame clones and drops some. This table holds approximately 58,000 clones, 82% found once. The material was CD4+ or CD8+ T cells sorted from blood, obtained in a trial of the OX40 agonist ivuxolimab. The receptors come from an adult with an advanced solid tumor such as melanoma, head and neck, liver or kidney cancer.

CDR3 coding DNA: TGTGCCTGGAGTGTACAGGGGAACGGGGAGCTGTTTTTT. Residues: CAWSVQGNGELFF. The V and J genes are TRBV30 and TRBJ2-2; 7 bases align to TRBD1. With V trimmed by 0 bases and J by 7 bases, 2 bases remained unmatched. The CDR3 length is 13 residues. CDR1 and CDR2 (germline): GTSNPN, SVGIG (reference sequence).

This chain connects TRBV6-5 to TRBJ1-1, with 11 bases fitting TRBD1. After removal of 5 bases from V and 5 bases from J, the junction contained 4 bases not matched to a gene. The CDR3 covers 14 residues. In germline, CDR1 is MNHEY, CDR2 SVGAGI. Here the CDR3 reads CASSGDRGRTEAFF. CDR3 bases: TGTGCCAGCAGTGGGGACAGGGGGAGGACTGAAGCTTTCTTT.